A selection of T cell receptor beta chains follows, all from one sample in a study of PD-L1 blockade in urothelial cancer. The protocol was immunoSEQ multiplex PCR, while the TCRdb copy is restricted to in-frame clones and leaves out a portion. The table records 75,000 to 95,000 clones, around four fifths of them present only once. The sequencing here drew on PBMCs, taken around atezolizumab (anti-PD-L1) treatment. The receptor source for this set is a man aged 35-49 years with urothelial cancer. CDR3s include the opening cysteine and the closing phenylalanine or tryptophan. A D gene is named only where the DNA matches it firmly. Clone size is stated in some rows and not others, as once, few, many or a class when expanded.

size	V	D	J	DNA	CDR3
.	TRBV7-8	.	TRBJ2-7	TGTGCCAGCAGCTTATCGCTCGGGAACGCTGGGTACGAGCAGTACTTC	CASSLSLGNAGYEQYF
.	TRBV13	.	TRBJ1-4	TGTGCCAGCAGCTCCCGGTGGGACTTAGGAGAGAAACTGTTTTTT	CASSSRWDLGEKLFF
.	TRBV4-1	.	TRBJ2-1	TGCGCCAGCAGCCAAGATGGGGCCGGATACAATGAGCAGTTCTTC	CASSQDGAGYNEQFF
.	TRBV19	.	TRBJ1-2	TGTGCCAGTAGTATGAACGGAGGCTATGGCTACACCTTC	CASSMNGGYGYTF
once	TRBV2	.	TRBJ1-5	TGTGCCAGCACTACCGGGGTTGGCTATCAGCCCCAGCATTTT	CASTTGVGYQPQHF
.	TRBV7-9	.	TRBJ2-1	TGTGCCAGCAGCCCTCAGGATGAGCAGTTCTTC	CASSPQDEQFF
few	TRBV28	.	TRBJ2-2	TGTGCCAGCAGCCCTCACAGCACCGGGGAGCTGTTTTTT	CASSPHSTGELFF
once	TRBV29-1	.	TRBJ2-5	TGCAGCGTTATAGTCGGTGAGACCCAGTACTTC	CSVIVGETQYF
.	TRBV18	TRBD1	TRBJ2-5	TGTGCCAGCTCAGAGGGACAGAAAGAGACCCAGTACTTC	CASSEGQKETQYF
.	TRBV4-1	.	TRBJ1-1	TGCGCCAGCAGCCCCCCGGGTAACACTGAAGCTTTCTTT	CASSPPGNTEAFF
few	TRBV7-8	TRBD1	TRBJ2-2	TGTGCCAGCAGCGAAGGACAGGGGGCGGTCGGGGAGCTGTTTTTT	CASSEGQGAVGELFF
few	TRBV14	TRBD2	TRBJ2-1	TGTGCCAGCAGCAGGCGGACTAGCGGGAGCAATGAGCAGTTCTTC	CASSRRTSGSNEQFF
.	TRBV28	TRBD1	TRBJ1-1	TGTGCCGGGCGGGACAGGGGGCGTACTGAAGCTTTCTTT	CAGRDRGRTEAFF
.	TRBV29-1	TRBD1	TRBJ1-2	TGCAGCGTCTCTGGGGGACAGGGTAACTATGGCTACACCTTC	CSVSGGQGNYGYTF
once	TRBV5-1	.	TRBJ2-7	TGCGCCAGCAGCTTGAACAGGGTCGGGGAGCAGTACTTC	CASSLNRVGEQYF
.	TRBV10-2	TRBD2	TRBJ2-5	TGCGCCAGCAGATTGACTAGCGGGAGTGAGACCCAGTACTTC	CASRLTSGSETQYF
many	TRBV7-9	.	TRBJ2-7	TGTGCCAGCAGCTTGGTGGCCCTGGACGAGCAGTACTTC	CASSLVALDEQYF